This T cell receptor (beta chain) originates from a study of blood T cell repertoires in COVID-19. Germline CDR1 and CDR2: MNHEY and SVGEGT. The length of the CDR3 is 17 residues. Losses at the gene ends were 5 bases for V and 4 bases for J; bases not matched to a gene: 12. Measured with immunoSEQ multiplex PCR; TCRdb has only the in-frame clones, and not every one. The profile shows fewer than 300,000 clones, approximately 77% of them singletons. The clonotype originates from a woman younger than 35 with acute or convalescent COVID-19. The sequenced material came from peripheral blood. The chain combines TRBV6-2 or TRBV6-3 with TRBJ2-2, with 8 positions matching TRBD2. CDR3 nucleotides: TGTGCCAGCAGTCCATGGGGGGGTAGCGGGACCACCGGGGAGCTGTTTTTT. Its protein is CASSPWGGSGTTGELFF.